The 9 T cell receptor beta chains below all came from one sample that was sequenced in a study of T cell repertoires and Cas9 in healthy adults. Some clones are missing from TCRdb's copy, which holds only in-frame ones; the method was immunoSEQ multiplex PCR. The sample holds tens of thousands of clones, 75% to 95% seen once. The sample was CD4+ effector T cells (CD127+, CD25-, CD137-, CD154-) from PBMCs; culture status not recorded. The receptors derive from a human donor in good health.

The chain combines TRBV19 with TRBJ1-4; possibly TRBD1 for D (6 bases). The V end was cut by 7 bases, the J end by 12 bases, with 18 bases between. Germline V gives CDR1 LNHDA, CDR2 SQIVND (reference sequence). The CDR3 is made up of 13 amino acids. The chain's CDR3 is CASKLDRSGELFF. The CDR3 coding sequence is TGTGCCAGTAAACTCGACAGGTCCGGTGAACTGTTTTTT.

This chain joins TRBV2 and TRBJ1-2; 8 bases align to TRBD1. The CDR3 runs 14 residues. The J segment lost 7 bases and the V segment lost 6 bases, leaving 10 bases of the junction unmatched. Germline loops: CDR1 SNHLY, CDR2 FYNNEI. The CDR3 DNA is TGTGCCAGCAGCACTCGGACAGGGTCGGTTGGCTACACCTTC. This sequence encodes CASSTRTGSVGYTF. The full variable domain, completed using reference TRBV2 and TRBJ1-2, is EPEVTQTPSHQVTQMGQEVILRCVPISNHLYFYWYRQILGQKVEFLVSFYNNEISEKSEIFDDQFSVERPDGSNFTLKIRSTKLEDSAMYFCASSTRTGSVGYTFGSGTRLTVV.

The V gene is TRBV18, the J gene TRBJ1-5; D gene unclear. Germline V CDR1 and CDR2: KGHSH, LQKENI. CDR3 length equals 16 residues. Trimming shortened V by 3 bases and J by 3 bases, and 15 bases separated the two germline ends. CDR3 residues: CASSPALQSYNQPQHF. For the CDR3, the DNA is TGTGCCAGCTCACCGGCACTACAGTCTTACAATCAGCCCCAGCATTTT.

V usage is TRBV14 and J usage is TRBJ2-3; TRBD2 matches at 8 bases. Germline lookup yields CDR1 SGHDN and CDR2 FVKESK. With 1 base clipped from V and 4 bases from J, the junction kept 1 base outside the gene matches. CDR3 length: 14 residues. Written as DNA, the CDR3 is TGTGCCAGCAGCCAAGCCGGGAGGGCAGATACGCAGTATTTT. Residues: CASSQAGRADTQYF.

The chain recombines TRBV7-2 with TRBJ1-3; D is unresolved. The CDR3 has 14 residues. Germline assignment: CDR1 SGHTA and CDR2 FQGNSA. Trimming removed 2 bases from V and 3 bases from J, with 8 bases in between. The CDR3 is CASSLKGGGNTIYF. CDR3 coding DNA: TGTGCCAGCAGCTTAAAAGGAGGTGGAAACACCATATATTTT.

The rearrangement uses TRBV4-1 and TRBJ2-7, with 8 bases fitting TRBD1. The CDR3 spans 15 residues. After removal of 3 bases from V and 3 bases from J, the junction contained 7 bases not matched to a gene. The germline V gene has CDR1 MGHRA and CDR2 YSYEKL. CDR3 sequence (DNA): TGCGCCAGCAGCCACCCGACAGGGGCTGACTACGAGCAGTACTTC. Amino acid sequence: CASSHPTGADYEQYF.

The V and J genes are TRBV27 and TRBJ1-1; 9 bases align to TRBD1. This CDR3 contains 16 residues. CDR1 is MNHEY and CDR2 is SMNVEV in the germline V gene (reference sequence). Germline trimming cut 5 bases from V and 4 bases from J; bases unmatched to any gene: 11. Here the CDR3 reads CASSPNLLGQGTEAFF. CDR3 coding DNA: TGTGCCAGCAGTCCTAACCTACTGGGACAGGGCACTGAAGCTTTCTTT.

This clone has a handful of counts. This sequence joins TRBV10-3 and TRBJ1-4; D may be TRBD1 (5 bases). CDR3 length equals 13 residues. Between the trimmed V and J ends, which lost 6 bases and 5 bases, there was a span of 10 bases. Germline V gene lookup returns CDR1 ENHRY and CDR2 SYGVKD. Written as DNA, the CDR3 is TGTGCCATCAGGCGGGGGGTCAATGAAAAACTGTTTTTT. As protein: CAIRRGVNEKLFF.

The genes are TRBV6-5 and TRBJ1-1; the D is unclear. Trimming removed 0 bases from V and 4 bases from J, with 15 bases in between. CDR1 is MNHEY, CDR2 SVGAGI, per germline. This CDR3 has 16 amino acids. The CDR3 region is CASSYSMAGTGTEAFF. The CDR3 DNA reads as TGTGCCAGCAGTTACTCGATGGCGGGAACGGGCACTGAAGCTTTCTTT.